Detailed here is one T cell receptor beta chain. This record comes from a study of blood T cell repertoires in COVID-19. Study as a whole: T cells, B-cell-depleted T cells, or PBMCs supplied cDNA or gDNA.

TCRdb's table, derived via immunoSEQ multiplex PCR, lists solely in-frame clones and lacks some. The profile shows 250,000 to 350,000 clones, 80% to 85% of them singletons. V was pared by 1 base and J by 4 bases, with 21 bases between. The germline V gene encodes CDR1 SGHRS and CDR2 YFSETQ. The CDR3 length is 17 residues. The chain joins TRBV5-1 to TRBJ2-7; a possible D gene is TRBD1 (6 bases). Sample: peripheral blood. The sequence was collected from a person between 65 and 79 years old with COVID-19, enrolled during active disease. The CDR3 sequence: CASSLMPGALMGYEQYF. In DNA, the CDR3 is TGCGCCAGCAGCTTGATGCCAGGGGCGCTAATGGGGTACGAGCAGTACTTC. Based on the CDR3 plus reference TRBV5-1 and TRBJ2-7, the full variable domain is KAGVTQTPRYLIKTRGQQVTLSCSPISGHRSVSWYQQTPGQGLQFLFEYFSETQRNKGNFPGRFSGRQFSNSRSEMNVSTLELGDSALYLCASSLMPGALMGYEQYFGPGTRLTVT.